The following is a TCR beta chain sequence with its context. Its antigen is unidentified. Here immunoSEQ multiplex PCR was the method, and the copy in TCRdb shows in-frame clones only, minus some. The data hold 24,000 or so clones, with around 72% observed a single time. These data are taken from a study of vaccination effects on CD4 cells after COVID-19. The V segment lost 6 bases and the J segment 7 bases; nucleotides outside the gene matches: 4. The germline V gene has CDR1 WSHSY and CDR2 SAAADI. The CDR3 is 13 residues long. Sequencing followed a ViraFEST assay step that expanded antigen-specific CD4+ T cells with viral peptide pools. Isolation of CD4+ T cells took place after more than 9 days of culture. The study found no prior SARS-CoV-2 infection in the vaccine recipients, who tested negative for nucleocapsid antibodies.

The chain is built from TRBV10-2 and TRBJ2-2, with TRBD1 matching over 8 bases. The TCR comes from a human donor who received a COVID-19 vaccine. The starting material was CD4+ T cells from PBMCs cultured with SARS-CoV-2 spike peptides, obtained before COVID-19 vaccination. CDR3 in DNA: TGCGCCAGCAGCGGGACAGGACGCGGGGAGCTGTTTTTT. This encodes CASSGTGRGELFF.